The 8 T cell receptor beta chains in this list originate from one sample, sequenced in a study of blood T cell repertoires in COVID-19. Assay used: immunoSEQ multiplex PCR; TCRdb lists only in-frame clones, some missing. The profile shows 180,000 or so clones, about 85% of them singletons. Sequencing was carried out using peripheral blood. These receptor sequences come from a woman at least 80 years old with acute or convalescent COVID-19.

The J gene is TRBJ1-2, the V gene TRBV11-2; D might be TRBD1 (5 bases). Trimming left V 4 bases short and J 6 bases short, with 9 bases between. The CDR3 extends over 12 amino acids. The germline gives CDR1 SGHAT, CDR2 FQNNGV. The CDR3 spells CASSWAGNGYTF. The CDR3 DNA sequence: TGTGCCAGCAGCTGGGCAGGGAATGGCTACACCTTC.

This clone has just one count. This rearrangement joins TRBV18 to TRBJ2-1, with 9 bases identical to TRBD2. The CDR3 is made up of 14 amino acids. The germline CDR1 and CDR2 sequences are KGHSH and LQKENI. Trimming at V came to 2 bases and at J to 8 bases, leaving 4 bases not matched to a gene. CDR3 in DNA: TGTGCCAGCTCACCAAGCGGGAGGTGGGATGAGCAGTTCTTC. This gives the protein CASSPSGRWDEQFF.

The chain carries TRBV2 and TRBJ1-1; the match to TRBD1 covers 9 bases. This CDR3 is built from 15 residues. V gave up 6 bases and J gave up 0 bases; unmatched junction bases: 5. From germline, CDR1 is SNHLY and CDR2 FYNNEI. The CDR3, as DNA: TGTGCCAGCAGGAGACAGGGGGGACTGAACACTGAAGCTTTCTTT. Encoded protein: CASRRQGGLNTEAFF.

This clone was seen once. The CDR3 here is CASSTPGRGNTEAFF. In DNA, the CDR3 is TGTGCCAGTAGTACCCCGGGGCGGGGGAACACTGAAGCTTTCTTT. J is TRBJ1-1 and V is TRBV19; weak D call: TRBD1 (5 bases). Trimming pared 4 bases from V and 1 base from J, leaving 13 bases between. Looked up from germline, CDR1 is LNHDA and CDR2 is SQIVND (reference sequence). This CDR3 comprises 15 residues.

In nucleotides, the CDR3 is TGTGCCAGCAGCTTAGTGGGCGGGGGGGAGACCCAGTACTTC. Translated: CASSLVGGGETQYF. V is TRBV7-9 and J is TRBJ2-5; 8 positions agree with TRBD2. The length of the CDR3 is 14 residues. CDR1 is SEHNR and CDR2 is FQNEAQ in the germline V gene (reference sequence). V lost 1 base, J lost 5 bases, and 3 bases stayed unmatched.

The chain recombines TRBV18 with TRBJ1-3, with 8 bases fitting TRBD1. The V segment lost 2 bases and the J segment 3 bases; nucleotides outside the gene matches: 9. Germline V CDR1 and CDR2: KGHSH, LQKENI. The CDR3 is made up of 17 amino acids. The CDR3 DNA sequence: TGTGCCAGCTCACCAGTTTTGACAGGGACAGGTGGAAACACCATATATTTT. Amino acid sequence: CASSPVLTGTGGNTIYF.

This clone turned up a few times. The CDR3 is CASSYSRGALNTEAFF. For the CDR3, the DNA is TGTGCCAGCAGTTACTCGAGAGGAGCCCTTAACACTGAAGCTTTCTTT. The rearrangement links TRBV6-2 or TRBV6-3 to TRBJ1-1; D unclear. Germline V gene sequence: CDR1 MNHEY, CDR2 SVGEGT. V gave up 0 bases and J gave up 2 bases, with 13 bases separating them. The CDR3 covers 16 residues.

The chain joins TRBV7-2 to TRBJ1-3, with 7 nucleotides matching TRBD1. The V gene's germline CDR1 is SGHTA and CDR2 FQGNSA. Trimming cost V 5 bases and J 2 bases; bases outside gene matches: 3. The CDR3 consists of 14 residues. CDR3 sequence (DNA): TGTGCCAGCAGCGCAGGGGGTGCTGGAAACACCATATATTTT. Its translation: CASSAGGAGNTIYF.